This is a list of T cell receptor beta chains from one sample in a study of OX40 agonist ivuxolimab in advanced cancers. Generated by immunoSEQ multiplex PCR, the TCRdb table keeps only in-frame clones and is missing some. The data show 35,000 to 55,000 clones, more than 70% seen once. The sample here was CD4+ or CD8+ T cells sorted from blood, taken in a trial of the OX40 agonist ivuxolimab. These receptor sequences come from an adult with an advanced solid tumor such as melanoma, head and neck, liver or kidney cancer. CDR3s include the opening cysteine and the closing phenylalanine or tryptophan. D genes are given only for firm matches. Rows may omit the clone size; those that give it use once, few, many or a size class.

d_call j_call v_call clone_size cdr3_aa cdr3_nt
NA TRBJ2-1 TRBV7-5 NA CVRSLTGKEEQFF TGTGTCAGAAGCTTAACTGGGAAGGAAGAGCAGTTCTTC
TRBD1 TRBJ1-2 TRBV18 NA CASSPGQGEHYGYTF TGTGCCAGCTCACCTGGACAGGGGGAGCACTATGGCTACACCTTC
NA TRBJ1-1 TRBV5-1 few CASKQGRGNTEAFF TGCGCCAGCAAGCAGGGGCGTGGGAACACTGAAGCTTTCTTT
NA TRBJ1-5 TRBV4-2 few CASSPAGDQPQHF TGTGCCAGCAGCCCCGCAGGGGATCAGCCCCAGCATTTT
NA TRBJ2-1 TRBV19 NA CASSTPQGEAGHEQFF TGTGCCAGTAGTACCCCTCAAGGGGAGGCAGGCCATGAGCAGTTCTTC
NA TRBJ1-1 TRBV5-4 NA CASSLADLTEAFF TGTGCCAGCAGCTTGGCGGATTTAACTGAAGCTTTCTTT
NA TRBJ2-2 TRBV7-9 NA CASSLGVSVSGELFF TGTGCCAGCAGCTTAGGGGTTTCGGTCTCCGGGGAGCTGTTTTTT
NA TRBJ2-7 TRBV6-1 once CASSDGTAYEQYF TGTGCCAGCAGTGACGGGACGGCCTACGAGCAGTACTTC
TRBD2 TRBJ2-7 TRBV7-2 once CASTPGTSGRYEQYF TGTGCCAGCACCCCCGGGACTAGCGGGAGGTACGAGCAGTACTTC
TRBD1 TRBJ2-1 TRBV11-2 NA CASSLVTGGRHNEQFF TGTGCCAGCAGCTTAGTTACAGGGGGGAGGCACAATGAGCAGTTCTTC
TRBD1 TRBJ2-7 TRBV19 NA CASRGTATAYEQYF TGTGCCAGTAGGGGGACAGCCACAGCCTACGAGCAGTACTTC
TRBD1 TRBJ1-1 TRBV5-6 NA CASSLEWGTGIRNTEAFF TGTGCCAGCAGCTTGGAGTGGGGGACAGGGATCCGGAACACTGAAGCTTTCTTT
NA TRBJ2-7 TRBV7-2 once CASRDILGGGYEQYF TGTGCCAGCAGAGACATTCTGGGAGGGGGTTACGAGCAGTACTTC
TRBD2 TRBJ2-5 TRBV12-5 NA CASGLIREGTQYF TGTGCTAGTGGTTTGATAAGGGAGGGGACCCAGTACTTC
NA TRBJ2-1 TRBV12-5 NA CASGLVSTYVYEQFF TGTGCTAGTGGTTTGGTTTCTACGTATGTCTATGAGCAGTTCTTC
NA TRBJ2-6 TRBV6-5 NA CASSAEGAGANVLTF TGTGCCAGCAGCGCCGAGGGGGCTGGGGCCAACGTCCTGACTTTC
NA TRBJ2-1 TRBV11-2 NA CASSSTGGTEYNEQFF TGTGCCAGCAGCTCCACCGGGGGGACAGAATACAATGAGCAGTTCTTC
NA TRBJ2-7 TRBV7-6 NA CASSLGNFEDF TGTGCCAGCAGCTTAGGTAACTTTGAAGACTTC
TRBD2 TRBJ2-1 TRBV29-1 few CSVTLLAGGPNEQFF TGCAGCGTGACCCTACTAGCGGGAGGGCCAAATGAGCAGTTCTTC
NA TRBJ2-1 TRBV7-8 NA CASSSGPNNEQFF TGTGCCAGCAGCTCCGGACCCAACAATGAGCAGTTCTTC
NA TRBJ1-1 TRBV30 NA CAWSVSGGLMAEAFF TGTGCCTGGAGTGTTTCAGGCGGGTTGATGGCTGAAGCTTTCTTT
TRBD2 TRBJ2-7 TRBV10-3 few CAISESLAGPSSYEQYF TGTGCCATCAGTGAGTCCCTAGCGGGGCCGAGCTCCTACGAGCAGTACTTC
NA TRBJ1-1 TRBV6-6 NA CASSKVGIQNTEAFF TGTGCCAGCAGCAAGGTAGGGATACAGAACACTGAAGCTTTCTTT
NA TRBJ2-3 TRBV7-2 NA CASSFARGTDTQYF TGTGCCAGCAGCTTCGCCAGAGGCACAGATACGCAGTATTTT
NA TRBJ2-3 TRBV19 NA CASSAAWSWADTQYF TGTGCCAGTAGTGCGGCATGGTCGTGGGCAGATACGCAGTATTTT
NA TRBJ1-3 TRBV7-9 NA CASSHRTERVSGNTIYF TGTGCCAGCAGCCACCGGACAGAAAGAGTCTCTGGAAACACCATATATTTT
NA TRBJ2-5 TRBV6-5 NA CASSRTGTTVPTQYF TGTGCCAGCAGTCGGACCGGGACCACCGTTCCGACCCAGTACTTC
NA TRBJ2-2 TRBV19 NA CATINTGELFF TGTGCCACTATTAACACCGGGGAGCTGTTTTTT
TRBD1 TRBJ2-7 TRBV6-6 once CASRNPTGYDYEQYF TGTGCCAGCAGGAACCCGACAGGGTATGACTACGAGCAGTACTTC
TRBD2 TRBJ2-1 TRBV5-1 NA CASSFSLAGGYNKQFF TGCGCCAGCAGCTTTTCACTAGCGGGAGGTTACAATAAGCAGTTCTTC
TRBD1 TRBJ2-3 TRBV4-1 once CASKTPGQGSDTQYF TGCGCCAGTAAAACCCCGGGACAGGGTTCAGATACGCAGTATTTT
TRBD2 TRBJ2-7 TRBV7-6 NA CASSNGLAGGSEQYF TGTGCCAGCAGCAATGGACTAGCGGGAGGGAGCGAGCAGTACTTC
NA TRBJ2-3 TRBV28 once CASSLGSGGGTDTQYF TGTGCCAGCAGTTTAGGGTCGGGCGGGGGCACAGATACGCAGTATTTT
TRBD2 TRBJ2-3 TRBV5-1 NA CASSSLTSGRSSTDTQYF TGCGCCAGCAGCTCCCTGACTAGCGGGCGTTCTAGCACAGATACGCAGTATTTT
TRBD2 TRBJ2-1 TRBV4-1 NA CASSQDQFKREYGEQFF TGCGCCAGCAGCCAAGATCAGTTCAAGCGGGAGTATGGTGAGCAGTTCTTC
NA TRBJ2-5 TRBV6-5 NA CASSYDRTQYF TGTGCCAGCAGTTACGACAGGACCCAGTACTTC
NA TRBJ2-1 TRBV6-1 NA CASSESSWGYEQFF TGTGCCAGCAGTGAGAGTTCCTGGGGATATGAGCAGTTCTTC
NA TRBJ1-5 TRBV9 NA CASSVDGGGSNQPQHF TGTGCCAGCAGCGTAGATGGAGGGGGGTCCAATCAGCCCCAGCATTTT
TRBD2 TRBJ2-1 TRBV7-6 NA CASSPIAGAGNEQFF TGTGCCAGCAGCCCCATCGCGGGAGCGGGCAATGAGCAGTTCTTC
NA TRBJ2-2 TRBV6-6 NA CASSSRTAGELFF TGTGCCAGCAGTTCCCGGACTGCGGGGGAGCTGTTTTTT
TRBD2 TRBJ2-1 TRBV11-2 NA CASSLAGVSNEQFF TGTGCCAGCAGCCTAGCGGGAGTCAGCAATGAGCAGTTCTTC
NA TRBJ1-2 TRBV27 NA CASSSPGTRGGGYTF TGTGCCAGCAGTTCCCCCGGGACCCGAGGGGGTGGCTACACCTTC